Listed here is a single T cell receptor (beta chain). The antigen is not known. The junction and the germline gene differ at one end; a read error may be behind it. This entry belongs to a study of cytomegalovirus exposure and HLA in healthy donors. Germline V gives CDR1 LGHNA, CDR2 YNFKEQ. This CDR3 contains 13 residues. Findings and caveats of the study: One variant, a missense change in DCLRE1C, was linked in a later analysis to TCR beta V- and J-gene trimming. Donors were assumed by presence/absence analyses to have roughly uniform sequencing depth.

PCR involved 60 Vbeta and 13 Jbeta primers. Clones were sequenced by immunoSEQ multiplex PCR, and TCRdb holds only the in-frame ones, with some missing. The data contain a few hundred thousand clones, more than 60% of them seen just once; the ten biggest clones take up 1.8%. The clonotype originates from a woman younger than 45 in good health and CMV-seronegative. The chain is built from TRBV4-2 and TRBJ1-2; 9 nucleotides agree with TRBD1. The sample taken for sequencing was PBMCs. The CDR3 DNA is TGTGACAGCAGCCAGGGGACAGGGATTGGCTACAACTTC. It specifies CDSSQGTGIGYNF.